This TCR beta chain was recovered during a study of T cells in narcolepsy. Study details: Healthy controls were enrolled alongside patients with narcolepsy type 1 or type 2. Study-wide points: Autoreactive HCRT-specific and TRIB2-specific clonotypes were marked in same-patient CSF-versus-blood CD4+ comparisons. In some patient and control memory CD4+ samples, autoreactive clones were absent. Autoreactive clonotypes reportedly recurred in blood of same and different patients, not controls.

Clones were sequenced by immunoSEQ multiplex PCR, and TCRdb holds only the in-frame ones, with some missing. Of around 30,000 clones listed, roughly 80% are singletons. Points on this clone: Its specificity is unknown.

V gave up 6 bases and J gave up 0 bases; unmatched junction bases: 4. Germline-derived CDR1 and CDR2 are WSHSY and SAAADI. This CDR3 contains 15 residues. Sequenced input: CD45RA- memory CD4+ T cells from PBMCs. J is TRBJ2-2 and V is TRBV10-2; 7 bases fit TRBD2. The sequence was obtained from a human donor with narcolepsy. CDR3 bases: TGCGCCAGCAGAAATGGACTAGCGAACACCGGGGAGCTGTTTTTT. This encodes CASRNGLANTGELFF.